This T cell receptor (beta chain) is from a study of cytomegalovirus exposure and HLA in healthy donors. The CDR3 is made up of 15 amino acids. With 5 bases removed from V and 5 bases from J, the gap between germline ends came to 15 bases. Per the germline V gene, CDR1 is SGHVS and CDR2 is FNYEAQ. This clone has a handful of counts. This table comes from immunoSEQ multiplex PCR, and its TCRdb copy is limited to in-frame clones, with some not included. This table has about 110,000 clones, 88% appearing once. V gene TRBV7-6 combines with J gene TRBJ1-4, with D unclear. This clonotype was obtained from a woman between 18 and 30 years old in good health and CMV-seropositive. Input material: PBMCs. CDR3 coding DNA: TGTGCCAGCAGCAACTCTCAGGCGGGGAATGAAAAACTGTTTTTT. It codes for CASSNSQAGNEKLFF.